Following are 13 T cell receptor beta chains from one sample sequenced in a study of blood T cells in healthy people across ages. Primers used in a second PCR of roughly 6 to 11 cycles were a sample-barcoded 5' primer and a J-beta primer mix. TCRdb re-called the 5' RACE reads through MiXCR, storing one row per CDR3 protein. The profile shows around 280,000 distinct CDR3 sequences, less than 30% of them singletons. What was sequenced was blood. These receptors originate from a woman aged 70 to 79 in good health.

This clonotype was picked up a small number of times. This chain joins TRBV28 and TRBJ1-1, with D possibly being TRBD1 (5 bases). The CDR3 has 15 amino acids. The V gene's germline CDR1 is MDHEN and CDR2 SYDVKM. V lost 7 bases to trimming and J lost 0 bases, with 15 bases between them. CDR3 loop: CASIAQTGVNTEAFF. In DNA, the CDR3 is TGTGCCAGCATCGCTCAAACGGGGGTGAACACTGAAGCTTTCTTT.

Ten or more counts support this clonotype. This sequence joins TRBV7-9 and TRBJ2-3, with D maybe TRBD2 (5 bases). This CDR3 comprises 12 residues. V was shortened by 5 bases and J by 5 bases, with 8 bases between the two germline ends. The germline V gene encodes CDR1 SEHNR and CDR2 FQNEAQ (reference sequence). CDR3 sequence (DNA): TGTGCCAGCAGCCTGAGCGGAGATACGCAGTATTTT. Encoded protein: CASSLSGDTQYF.

This clonotype was detected a few times. This chain joins TRBV5-1 and TRBJ1-3, with D unresolved. The germline V gene has CDR1 SGHRS and CDR2 YFSETQ. V lost 1 base to trimming and J lost 0 bases, with 5 bases between them. The CDR3 sequence is 14 residues long. The CDR3 loop is CASSLPDSGNTIYF. For the CDR3, the DNA is TGCGCCAGCAGCTTGCCGGACTCTGGAAACACCATATATTTT.

This clonotype has more than one count but fewer than ten. This chain uses TRBV9 with TRBJ2-2; D may be TRBD2 (5 bases). Trimming stripped 0 bases from V and 7 bases from J, with 7 bases between. Germline V gene data show CDR1 as SGDLS and CDR2 as YYNGEE. The CDR3 runs 13 residues. The chain's CDR3 is CASSVVEGGELFF. The CDR3 coding sequence is TGTGCCAGCAGCGTAGTCGAGGGCGGGGAGCTGTTTTTT.

This chain joins TRBV9 and TRBJ1-5; D gene unclear. V was shortened by 0 bases and J by 5 bases, with 6 bases between the two germline ends. CDR3 size: 13 residues. From germline, CDR1 is SGDLS and CDR2 YYNGEE. The CDR3 DNA reads as TGTGCCAGCAGCGTAGTTGGGGATCAGCCCCAGCATTTT. It is translated as CASSVVGDQPQHF.

At least ten counts were recorded for this clonotype. J is TRBJ2-3 and V is TRBV7-9, with D hard to call. From germline, CDR1 is SEHNR and CDR2 FQNEAQ (reference sequence). The CDR3 totals 13 residues. V lost 3 bases, J lost 4 bases, and 8 bases lay in between. CDR3 nucleotides: TGTGCCAGCAGCTTTATCAGGTCAGATACGCAGTATTTT. Translation: CASSFIRSDTQYF.

The chain recombines TRBV20-1 with TRBJ1-5, with 7 bases matching TRBD1. Trimming at V came to 6 bases and at J to 4 bases, leaving 12 bases not matched to a gene. The CDR3 contains 15 residues. Germline-derived CDR1 and CDR2 are DFQATT and SNEGSKA (reference sequence). CDR3 coding DNA: TGCAGTGCACTGACAACAGGGGTCGGAAATCAGCCCCAGCATTTT. Translating it yields CSALTTGVGNQPQHF.

This chain uses TRBV27 with TRBJ2-3; TRBD2 matches at 8 bases. V dropped 6 bases and J dropped 1; count of bases not matched to a gene: 3. Per germline, CDR1 MNHEY and CDR2 SMNVEV (reference sequence). The CDR3 has 14 residues. CDR3 coding DNA: TGTGCCAGCAGGCCGGGAGGGCGCACAGATACGCAGTATTTT. It specifies CASRPGGRTDTQYF.

The sample holds one count of this clonotype. The chain couples TRBV3-1 to TRBJ1-2, with 9 bases that match TRBD1. The CDR3 runs to 15 residues. Germline-derived CDR1 and CDR2 are LGHDT and YNNKEL (reference sequence). The trim removed 1 base at V and 5 bases at J, leaving 5 bases unmatched. CDR3 in DNA: TGTGCCAGCAGCCAAGGACAGGGGGATAGATATGGCTACACCTTC. It translates to CASSQGQGDRYGYTF.

The chain carries TRBV20-1 and TRBJ1-1; D uncertain. V was clipped by 2 bases and J by 0 bases, with 10 bases between them. The CDR3 spans 14 residues. The V gene's germline CDR1 is DFQATT and CDR2 SNEGSKA (reference sequence). The CDR3 DNA sequence: TGCAGTGCTAGATTGGGCAGAATGAACACTGAAGCTTTCTTT. As protein: CSARLGRMNTEAFF.

This clonotype came up a few times. This sequence joins TRBV28 and TRBJ2-5; 10 nucleotides line up with TRBD2. CDR3 length: 15 residues. Germline V gene lookup returns CDR1 MDHEN and CDR2 SYDVKM. V shed 3 bases and J 4 bases; nucleotides not matched to a gene: 5. The chain's CDR3 is CASSFRAGGGETQYF. CDR3 DNA sequence: TGTGCCAGCAGTTTCAGAGCGGGAGGGGGAGAGACCCAGTACTTC. The variable domain in full, completed from reference TRBV28 and TRBJ2-5, reads DVKVTQSSRYLVKRTGEKVFLECVQDMDHENMFWYRQDPGLGLRLIYFSYDVKMKEKGDIPEGYSVSREKKERFSLILESASTNQTSMYLCASSFRAGGGETQYFGPGTRLLVL.

This clonotype turned up a few times. CDR3 residues: CASGPSTGALNEQFF. In nucleotides, the CDR3 is TGTGCTAGTGGTCCCTCGACAGGGGCCCTCAATGAGCAGTTCTTC. The genes are TRBV12-5 and TRBJ2-1, with 8 bases aligning to TRBD1. The CDR3 extends over 15 amino acids. Germline trimming cut 5 bases from V and 6 bases from J; bases unmatched to any gene: 9. Per germline, CDR1 LGHNT and CDR2 FRNRAP.

Turning to this clonotype: It may be a read error: a sequence one base away is much more abundant. The rearrangement uses TRBV4-2 and TRBJ2-5; D unresolved. CDR1 LGHNA and CDR2 YNFKEQ come from the germline V gene. This CDR3 comprises 15 residues. The CDR3 sequence is CAGSPLSPGGETQYF. CDR3 DNA: TGTGCCGGCAGTCCACTTTCTCCAGGTGGGGAGACCCAGTACTTC.